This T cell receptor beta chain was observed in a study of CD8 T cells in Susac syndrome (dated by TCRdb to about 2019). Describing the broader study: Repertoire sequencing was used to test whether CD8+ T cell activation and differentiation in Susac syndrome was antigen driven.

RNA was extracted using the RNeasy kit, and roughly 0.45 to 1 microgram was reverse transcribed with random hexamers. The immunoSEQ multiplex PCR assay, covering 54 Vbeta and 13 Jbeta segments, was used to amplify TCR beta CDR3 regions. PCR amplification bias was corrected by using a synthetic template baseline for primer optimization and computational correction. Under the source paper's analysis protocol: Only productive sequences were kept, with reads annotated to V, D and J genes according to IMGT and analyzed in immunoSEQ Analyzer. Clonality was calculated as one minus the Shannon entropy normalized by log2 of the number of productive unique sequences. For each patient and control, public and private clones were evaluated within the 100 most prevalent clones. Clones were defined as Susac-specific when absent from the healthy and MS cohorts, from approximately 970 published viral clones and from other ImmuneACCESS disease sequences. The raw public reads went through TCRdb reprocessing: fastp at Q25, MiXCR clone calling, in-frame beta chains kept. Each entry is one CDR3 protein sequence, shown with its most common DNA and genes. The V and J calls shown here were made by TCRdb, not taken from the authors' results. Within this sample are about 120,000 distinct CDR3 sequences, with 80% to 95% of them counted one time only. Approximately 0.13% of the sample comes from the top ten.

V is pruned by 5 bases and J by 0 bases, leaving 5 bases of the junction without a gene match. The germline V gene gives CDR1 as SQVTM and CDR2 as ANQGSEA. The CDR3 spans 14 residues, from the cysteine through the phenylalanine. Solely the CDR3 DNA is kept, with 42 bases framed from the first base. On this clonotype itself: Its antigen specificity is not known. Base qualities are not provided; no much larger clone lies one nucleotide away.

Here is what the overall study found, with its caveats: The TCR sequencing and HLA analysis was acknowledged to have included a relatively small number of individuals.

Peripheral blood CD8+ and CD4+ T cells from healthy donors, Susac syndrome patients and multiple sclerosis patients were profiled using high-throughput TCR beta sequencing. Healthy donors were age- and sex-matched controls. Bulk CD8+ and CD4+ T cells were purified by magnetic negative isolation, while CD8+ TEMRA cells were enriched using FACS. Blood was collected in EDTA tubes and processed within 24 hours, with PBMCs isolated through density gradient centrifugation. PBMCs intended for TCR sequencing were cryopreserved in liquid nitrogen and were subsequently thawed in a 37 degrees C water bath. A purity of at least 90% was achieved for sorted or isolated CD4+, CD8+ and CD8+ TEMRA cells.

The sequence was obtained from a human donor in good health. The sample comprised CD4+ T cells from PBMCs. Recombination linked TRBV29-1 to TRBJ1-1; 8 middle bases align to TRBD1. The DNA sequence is TGCAGCGTTTGGACAGGGAGCATGAACACTGAAGCTTTCTTT. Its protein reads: CSVWTGSMNTEAFF.